This T cell receptor beta chain comes out of a study of a mutant IDH1 vaccine in newly diagnosed glioma. Overall study context: Patients arrived already treated with radiotherapy, temozolomide, or both, most having had both. General study points: The authors found pseudoprogression apparently unrelated to changes in top peripheral T cell clonotypes. Vaccination elicited immune responses in 90% to 95% of patients.

The CDR3 contains 11 residues. Germline assignment: CDR1 SGHVS and CDR2 FNYEAQ. The V gene lost 4 bases and the J gene lost 9 bases, with 7 bases spanning the gap. The time point is: baseline, week 1 (first vaccination visit). Treatment: pre-vaccination baseline after standard-of-care therapy. Clones were sequenced by immunoSEQ multiplex PCR, and TCRdb holds only the in-frame ones, with some missing. Here the sample spans tens of thousands of clones, over 70% being singletons. With respect to this clone: The antigen remains undetermined.

The V call is TRBV7-6, the J call TRBJ1-5; D gene unclear. Sequencing used PBMCs, obtained from a glioma patient treated with radiotherapy, temozolomide or both. The TCR sequence derives from a man aged 40-49 years with glioma. Some clones in this sample may be carry-over from other donors' samples. CDR3 sequence reads: CASSSRRPQHF. CDR3 DNA sequence: TGTGCCAGCAGCTCCCGTCGGCCCCAGCATTTT. The variable domain in full, with the rest retrieved from reference TRBV7-6 and TRBJ1-5, is GAGVSQSPRYKVTKRGQDVALRCDPISGHVSLYWYRQALGQGPEFLTYFNYEAQQDKSGLPNDRFSAERPEGSISTLTIQRTEQRDSAMYRCASSSRRPQHFGDGTRLSIL.